The present TCR beta chain was sequenced within a study of blood T cell repertoires in COVID-19. Study as a whole: PBMCs, B-cell-depleted T cells, or T cells provided the cDNA or gDNA that made up the material.

CDR1 is MNHEY, CDR2 SVGAGI, per germline. Trimming removed 6 bases at V and 2 bases at J, with 17 bases between. This CDR3 is built from 15 residues. In the original processing: The authors estimated nucleated cell counts from reference gene primer amplification. Libraries were prepared by immunoSEQ multiplex PCR; TCRdb keeps only in-frame clonotypes and omits some of them. The DNA was the basis for D and trimming; V, J and clone size are from that table. Seen here are tens of thousands of clones, around four fifths observed once, and the top ten hold 8.5% to 10%. The sequenced sample consisted of peripheral blood. This TCR came from a human donor in a cohort sampled during active COVID-19. The chain recombines TRBV6-5 with TRBJ2-7; D is possibly TRBD1 (6 bases). The CDR3, as DNA: TGTGCCAGCAGACCCTACTCGCAGGGGCCCTACGAGCAGTACTTC. This encodes CASRPYSQGPYEQYF.